A selection of T cell receptor beta chains follows, all from one sample in a study of cytotoxic CD8 clonotypes in ibrutinib-treated CLL. Clones were sequenced by immunoSEQ multiplex PCR, and TCRdb holds only the in-frame ones, with some missing. The profile shows 95,000 to 100,000 clones, approximately 82% of them singletons. The sequencing here drew on PBMCs, taken after 12 months of ibrutinib treatment. All receptors derive from a human donor with chronic lymphocytic leukemia. CDR3s include the opening cysteine and the closing phenylalanine or tryptophan. A D gene is named only where the DNA matches it firmly. Where a row states a size, it is once, few, many or the class of an expanded clone; other rows omit it.

clone_size j_call d_call v_call cdr3_aa cdr3_nt
. TRBJ2-3 . TRBV7-6 CASSSAPLNSQYF TGTGCCAGCAGCTCAGCCCCCTTAAACAGCCAGTATTTT
. TRBJ2-2 TRBD2 TRBV30 CAWSSGGPGELFF TGTGCCTGGAGTTCGGGAGGGCCCGGGGAGCTGTTTTTT
once TRBJ2-3 TRBD1 TRBV29-1 CSVSGGLTDTQYF TGCAGCGTATCAGGGGGTTTAACAGATACGCAGTATTTT
. TRBJ2-7 TRBD1 TRBV6-6 CASSYGTGNWYEQYF TGTGCCAGCAGTTACGGGACAGGGAATTGGTACGAGCAGTACTTC
. TRBJ1-2 . TRBV29-1 CSVVGAPDGYTF TGCAGCGTTGTGGGGGCCCCAGATGGCTACACCTTC
few TRBJ1-2 . TRBV6-5 CASSEQGFGYTF TGTGCCAGCAGCGAACAGGGTTTTGGCTACACCTTC
. TRBJ1-3 . TRBV7-9 CASSLEGVSGNTIYF TGTGCCAGCAGCTTGGAGGGGGTATCTGGAAACACCATATATTTT
. TRBJ1-2 . TRBV12-2 CASRPGQAANYGYTF TGTGCAAGTCGTCCCGGACAGGCCGCTAACTATGGCTACACCTTC
. TRBJ1-1 . TRBV5-1 CASSLQGTEAFF TGCGCCAGCAGCTTACAGGGAACTGAAGCTTTCTTT
. TRBJ2-4 TRBD2 TRBV6-1 CASSDFASGGYVAKNIQYF TGTGCCAGCAGTGATTTCGCTAGCGGGGGTTACGTAGCCAAAAACATTCAGTACTTC
. TRBJ2-5 . TRBV7-7 CASSLDRVGETQYF TGTGCTAGCAGCTTGGACAGAGTAGGCGAGACCCAGTACTTC
. TRBJ1-1 . TRBV5-8 CASSLLRTEAFF TGTGCCAGCAGCTTGTTGAGGACTGAAGCTTTCTTT
once TRBJ2-5 TRBD2 TRBV30 CAWRGLAGVETQYF TGTGCCTGGAGAGGGCTAGCGGGGGTTGAGACCCAGTACTTC
. TRBJ1-6 . TRBV5-1 CASSRGLGGSPLHF TGCGCCAGCAGCCGGGGCCTAGGCGGCTCACCCCTCCACTTT
. TRBJ2-7 TRBD1 TRBV29-1 CSVEGQGYEQYF TGCAGCGTTGAAGGACAGGGATACGAGCAGTACTTC
. TRBJ1-3 . TRBV4-1 CASSQAQLSGNTIYF TGCGCCAGCAGCCAAGCCCAGCTCTCTGGAAACACCATATATTTT
. TRBJ2-1 TRBD1 TRBV23-1 CASSQSPGTGIRSSYNEQFF TGCGCCAGCAGTCAATCACCCGGGACAGGGATTAGGAGCTCCTACAATGAGCAGTTCTTC
. TRBJ2-2 . TRBV12-5 CASGLVDTGELFF TGTGCTAGTGGTTTGGTCGACACCGGGGAGCTGTTTTTT